The clone carrying this T cell receptor (beta chain) has just one count. Its cognate antigen is unknown. Only in-frame clones appear in the TCRdb table, and some are missing; sequencing was by immunoSEQ multiplex PCR. The sample consists of around 1,900,000 clones, around 95% of them appearing once. Only CD45RO-negative cells positively selected for CCR7 counted as naive CD8 cells, so terminally differentiated effector memory CD45RA+ cells were excluded. The healthy adult donors were HIV-negative and reported no recent acute infections or vaccinations. The data are from a study of shared clonotypes between healthy human individuals. Study-level background: There were three CD4 naive, three CD4 memory, two CD8 naive and one CD8 memory plates per donor. Overall study results and limits: Clonotypes that were shared across a handful of donors made up approximately 5% of naive CD4 clonotypes.

Germline V gives CDR1 LGHNA, CDR2 YNFKEQ. Germline trimming cut 0 bases from V and 3 bases from J; bases unmatched to any gene: 2. CDR3 length: 16 amino acids. The V call is TRBV4-2, the J call TRBJ2-7; 13 bases are a match to TRBD2. What was sequenced was naive CD8+ T cells from PBMCs. This TCR was recovered from a man younger than 30 in good health. Some clones in this sample may be carry-over from other donors' samples. CDR3 amino acids: CASSQDGTSGNYEQYF. CDR3 DNA sequence: TGTGCCAGCAGCCAAGATGGGACTAGCGGGAACTACGAGCAGTACTTC.